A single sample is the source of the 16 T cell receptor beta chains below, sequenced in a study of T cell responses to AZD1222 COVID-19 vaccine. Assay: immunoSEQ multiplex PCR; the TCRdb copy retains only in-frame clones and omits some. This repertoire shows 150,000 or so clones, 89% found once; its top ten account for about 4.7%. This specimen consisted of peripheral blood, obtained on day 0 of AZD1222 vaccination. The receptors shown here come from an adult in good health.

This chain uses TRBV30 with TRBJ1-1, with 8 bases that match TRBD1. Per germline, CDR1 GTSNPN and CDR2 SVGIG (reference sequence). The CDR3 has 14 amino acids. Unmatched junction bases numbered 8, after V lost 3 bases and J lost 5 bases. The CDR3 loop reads CAWRPPDRETEAFF. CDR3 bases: TGTGCCTGGAGGCCACCGGACAGGGAGACTGAAGCTTTCTTT.

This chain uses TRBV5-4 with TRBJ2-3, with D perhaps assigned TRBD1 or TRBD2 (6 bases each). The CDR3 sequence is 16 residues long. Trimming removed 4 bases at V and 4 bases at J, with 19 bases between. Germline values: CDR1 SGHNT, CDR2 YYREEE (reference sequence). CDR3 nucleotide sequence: TGTGCCAGCAGCCCACGGGGGCTAGGGGAATCAGATACGCAGTATTTT. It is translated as CASSPRGLGESDTQYF. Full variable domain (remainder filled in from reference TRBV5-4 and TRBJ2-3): ETGVTQSPTHLIKTRGQQVTLRCSSQSGHNTVSWYQQALGQGPQFIFQYYREEENGRGNFPPRFSGLQFPNYSSELNVNALELDDSALYLCASSPRGLGESDTQYFGPGTRLTVL.

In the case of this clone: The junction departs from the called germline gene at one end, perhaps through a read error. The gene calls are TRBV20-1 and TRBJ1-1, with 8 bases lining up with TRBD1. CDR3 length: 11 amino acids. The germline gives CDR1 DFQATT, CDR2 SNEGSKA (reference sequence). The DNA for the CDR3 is TGCAGTGTAGGAGATATGGACAGGGTAATCTTT. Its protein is CSVGDMDRVIF.

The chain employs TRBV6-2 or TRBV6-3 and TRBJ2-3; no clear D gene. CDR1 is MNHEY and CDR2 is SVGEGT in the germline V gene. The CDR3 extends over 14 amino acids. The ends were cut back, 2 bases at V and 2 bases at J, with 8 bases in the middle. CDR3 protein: CASSYNLHTDTQYF. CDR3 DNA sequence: TGTGCCAGCAGTTACAACCTCCACACAGATACGCAGTATTTT.

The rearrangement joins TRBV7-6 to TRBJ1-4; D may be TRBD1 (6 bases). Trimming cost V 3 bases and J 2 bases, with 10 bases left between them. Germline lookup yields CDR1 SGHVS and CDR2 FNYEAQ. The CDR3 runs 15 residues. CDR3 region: CASSLGTPTNEKLFF. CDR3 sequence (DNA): TGTGCCAGCAGCTTGGGGACACCTACTAATGAAAAACTGTTTTTT.

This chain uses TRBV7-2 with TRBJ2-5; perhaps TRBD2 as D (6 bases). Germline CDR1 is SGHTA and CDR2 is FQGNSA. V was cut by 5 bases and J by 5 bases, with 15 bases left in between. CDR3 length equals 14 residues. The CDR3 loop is CASSRRGTWETQYF. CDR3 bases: TGTGCCAGCAGCCGTCGCGGGACTTGGGAGACCCAGTACTTC.

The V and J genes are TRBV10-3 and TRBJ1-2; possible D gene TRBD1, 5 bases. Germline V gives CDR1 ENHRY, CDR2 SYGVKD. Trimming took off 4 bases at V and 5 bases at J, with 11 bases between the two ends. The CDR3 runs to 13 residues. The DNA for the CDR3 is TGTGCCATCAGTGGGGGGAGTAGTTATGGCTACACCTTC. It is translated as CAISGGSSYGYTF.

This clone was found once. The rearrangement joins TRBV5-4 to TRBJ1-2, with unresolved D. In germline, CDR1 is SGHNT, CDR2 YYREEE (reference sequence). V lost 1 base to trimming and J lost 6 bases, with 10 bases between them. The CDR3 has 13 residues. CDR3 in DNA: TGTGCCAGCAGCTTGCCATTCCCGGATGGCTACACCTTC. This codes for CASSLPFPDGYTF.

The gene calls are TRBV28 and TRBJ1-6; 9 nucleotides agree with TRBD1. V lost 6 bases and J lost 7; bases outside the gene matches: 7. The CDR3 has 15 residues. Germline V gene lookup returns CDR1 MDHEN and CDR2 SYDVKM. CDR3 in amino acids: CASSPWDRENSPLHF. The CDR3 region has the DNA TGTGCCAGCAGCCCTTGGGACAGGGAGAATTCACCCCTCCACTTT.

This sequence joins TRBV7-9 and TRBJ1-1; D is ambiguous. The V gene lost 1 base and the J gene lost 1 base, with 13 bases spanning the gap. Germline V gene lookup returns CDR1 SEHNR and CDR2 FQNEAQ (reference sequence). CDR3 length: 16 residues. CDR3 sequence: CASSLGSVGENTEAFF. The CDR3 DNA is TGTGCCAGCAGCTTAGGAAGTGTCGGAGAGAACACTGAAGCTTTCTTT.

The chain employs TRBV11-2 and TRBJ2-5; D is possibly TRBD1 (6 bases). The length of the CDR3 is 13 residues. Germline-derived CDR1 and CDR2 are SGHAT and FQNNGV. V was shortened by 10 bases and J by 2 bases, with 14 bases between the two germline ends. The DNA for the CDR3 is TGTGCCACAGGACAGCTACTACAAGAGACCCAGTACTTC. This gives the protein CATGQLLQETQYF.

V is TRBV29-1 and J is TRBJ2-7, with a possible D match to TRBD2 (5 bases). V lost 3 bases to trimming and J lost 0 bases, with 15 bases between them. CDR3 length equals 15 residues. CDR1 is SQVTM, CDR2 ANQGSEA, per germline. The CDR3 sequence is CSVEGVSAGSYEQYF. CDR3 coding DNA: TGCAGCGTTGAGGGAGTTAGTGCGGGCTCCTACGAGCAGTACTTC.

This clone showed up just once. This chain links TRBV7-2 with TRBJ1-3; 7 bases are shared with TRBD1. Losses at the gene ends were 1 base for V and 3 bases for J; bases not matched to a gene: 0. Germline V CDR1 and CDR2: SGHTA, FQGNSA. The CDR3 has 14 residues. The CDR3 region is CASSLGDSGNTIYF. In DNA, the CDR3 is TGTGCCAGCAGCTTAGGGGACAGTGGAAACACCATATATTTT.

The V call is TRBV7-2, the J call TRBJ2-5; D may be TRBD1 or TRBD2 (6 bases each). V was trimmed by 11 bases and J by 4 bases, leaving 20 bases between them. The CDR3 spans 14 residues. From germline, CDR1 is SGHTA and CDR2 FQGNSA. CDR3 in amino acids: CAGSRGGAIETQYF. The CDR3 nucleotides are TGTGCCGGATCCAGGGGAGGCGCGATAGAGACCCAGTACTTC.

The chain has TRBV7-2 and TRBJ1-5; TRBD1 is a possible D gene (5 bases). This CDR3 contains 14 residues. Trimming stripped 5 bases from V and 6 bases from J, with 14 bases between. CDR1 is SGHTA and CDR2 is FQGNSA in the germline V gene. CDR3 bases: TGTGCCAGCAGCCGCTACGCGGGGGGTCAGCCCCAGCATTTT. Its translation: CASSRYAGGQPQHF. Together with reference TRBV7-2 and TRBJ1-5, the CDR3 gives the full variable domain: GAGVSQSPSNKVTEKGKDVELRCDPISGHTALYWYRQSLGQGLEFLIYFQGNSAPDKSGLPSDRFSAERTGGSVSTLTIQRTQQEDSAVYLCASSRYAGGQPQHFGDGTRLSIL.

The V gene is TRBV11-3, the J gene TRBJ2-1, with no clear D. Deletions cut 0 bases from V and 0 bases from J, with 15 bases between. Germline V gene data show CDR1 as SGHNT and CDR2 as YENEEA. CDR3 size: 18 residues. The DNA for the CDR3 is TGTGCCAGCAGCTTAGATATAGTCAGGTCTAGCTCCTACAATGAGCAGTTCTTC. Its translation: CASSLDIVRSSSYNEQFF.